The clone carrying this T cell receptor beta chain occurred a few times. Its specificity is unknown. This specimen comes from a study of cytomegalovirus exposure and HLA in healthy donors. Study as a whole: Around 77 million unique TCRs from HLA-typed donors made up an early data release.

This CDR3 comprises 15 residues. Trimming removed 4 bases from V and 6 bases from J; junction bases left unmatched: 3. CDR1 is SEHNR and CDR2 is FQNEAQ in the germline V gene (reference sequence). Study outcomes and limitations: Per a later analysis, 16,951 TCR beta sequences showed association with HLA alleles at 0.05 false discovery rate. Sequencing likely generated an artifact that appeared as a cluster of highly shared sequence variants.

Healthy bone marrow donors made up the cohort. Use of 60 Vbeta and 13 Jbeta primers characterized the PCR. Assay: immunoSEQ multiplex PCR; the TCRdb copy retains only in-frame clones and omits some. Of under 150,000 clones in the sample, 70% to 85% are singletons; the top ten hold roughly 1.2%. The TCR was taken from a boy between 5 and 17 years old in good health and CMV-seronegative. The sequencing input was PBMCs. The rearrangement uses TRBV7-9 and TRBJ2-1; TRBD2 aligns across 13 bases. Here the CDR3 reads CASSSRTSGSNEQFF. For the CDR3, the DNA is TGTGCCAGCAGCTCCCGGACTAGCGGGAGCAATGAGCAGTTCTTC. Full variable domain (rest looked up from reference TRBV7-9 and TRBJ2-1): DTGVSQNPRHKITKRGQNVTFRCDPISEHNRLYWYRQTLGQGPEFLTYFQNEAQLEKSRLLSDRFSAERPKGSFSTLEIQRTEQGDSAMYLCASSSRTSGSNEQFFGPGTRLTVL.